Below are 25 T cell receptor beta chains sequenced from a single sample in a study of identical twins. From the 5' RACE reads, TCRdb called clonotypes with MiXCR, one entry per CDR3 protein. The sample includes under 1 million distinct CDR3 sequences, roughly an eighth of them seen just once. Another study also made use of these data, one on yellow fever vaccine responses in identical twins.

The sequenced material came from PBMCs. These receptors all stem from a woman under 30 in good health.

This clonotype was seen a few times. The gene calls are TRBV5-6 and TRBJ2-1; TRBD2 might be the D (6 bases). This CDR3 region has 15 residues. Trimming removed 0 bases from V and 5 bases from J, with 12 bases in between. CDR1 is SGHDT, CDR2 YYEEEE, per germline. This CDR3 is CASSLAWDSDNEQFF. The CDR3 DNA is TGTGCCAGCAGCTTGGCCTGGGACTCTGACAATGAGCAGTTCTTC.

The chain combines TRBV5-1 with TRBJ2-2; TRBD2 matches 15 bases. Losses at the gene ends were 4 bases for V and 0 bases for J; bases not matched to a gene: 4. Germline V CDR1 and CDR2: SGHRS, YFSETQ. The CDR3 is 18 amino acids. In DNA, the CDR3 is TGCGCCAGCAGCGTCGGGACTAGCGGGAGGACGAACACCGGGGAGCTGTTTTTT. Protein sequence: CASSVGTSGRTNTGELFF.

In this sample, this clonotype turned up a few times. The V and J genes are TRBV15 and TRBJ1-1; D uncertain. V shed 2 bases and J shed 3 bases, with 13 bases lying between them. Germline CDR1 reads LNHNV; CDR2 reads YYDKDF (reference sequence). This CDR3 is 15 amino acids long. The CDR3 loop reads CATSRLRAKDTEAFF. CDR3 nucleotide sequence: TGTGCCACCAGCAGACTCAGAGCCAAGGACACTGAAGCTTTCTTT.

In this sample, this clonotype turned up many times. CDR3 DNA: TGTGCCAGCAGTAAGACAGGCGGGACGCAGTATTTT. Its protein is CASSKTGGTQYF. This chain connects TRBV5-8 to TRBJ2-3; D might be TRBD1 (6 bases). Germline CDR1 SGHTS, CDR2 YDEGEE. The germline V and J ends were trimmed by 5 bases and 9 bases, with 13 bases remaining between them. There are 12 residues in the CDR3.

This clonotype was counted ten times or more. This chain uses TRBV29-1 with TRBJ2-2; 8 positions match TRBD1. The germline CDR1 and CDR2 sequences are SQVTM and ANQGSEA. The CDR3 consists of 13 residues. V was pared by 7 bases and J by 6 bases, with 7 bases of the junction left unmatched. The CDR3 sequence: CSALTGEPGELFF. As DNA, the CDR3 is TGCAGCGCGCTGACAGGGGAACCCGGGGAGCTGTTTTTT.

The rearrangement joins TRBV27 to TRBJ2-3; D possibly matches TRBD1 or TRBD2 (6 bases each). There are 19 residues in the CDR3. Trimming took off 5 bases at V and 5 bases at J, with 29 bases between the two ends. Germline assignment: CDR1 MNHEY and CDR2 SMNVEV (reference sequence). CDR3 sequence (DNA): TGTGCCAGCAGTAACACCTCCCCAGGTAGCTGGGGGGCGCAAGATACGCAGTATTTT. The encoded protein is CASSNTSPGSWGAQDTQYF.

This clonotype was recorded many times. The chain is built from TRBV4-2 and TRBJ1-4; D gene unclear. The CDR3 consists of 13 residues. The V and J ends lost 6 bases and 7 bases respectively, with 12 bases between them. Germline CDR1 and CDR2: LGHNA and YNFKEQ. CDR3: CASSRTLGEKLFF. The CDR3 DNA reads as TGTGCCAGCAGTAGGACTCTGGGTGAAAAACTGTTTTTT.

CDR3 in amino acids: CATSRDGRFADTQYF. The DNA for the CDR3 is TGTGCCACCAGCAGAGACGGGCGGTTTGCAGATACGCAGTATTTT. V is TRBV15 and J is TRBJ2-3; D gene ambiguous. Germline lookup yields CDR1 LNHNV and CDR2 YYDKDF (reference sequence). This CDR3 has 15 residues. Trimming took 0 bases from V and 4 from J, leaving 11 bases between them.

In its sample, this clonotype was seen many times. The chain couples TRBV4-1 to TRBJ2-7; 9 bases map to TRBD1. Germline V gives CDR1 MGHRA, CDR2 YSYEKL. The V gene end was trimmed by 2 bases and the J gene end by 6 bases; junction bases not matched to a gene: 8. The CDR3 is 15 amino acids. In DNA form, the CDR3 reads TGCGCCAGCAGCCAACCGGGACAGGGAGTACTCGAGCAGTACTTC. Its protein is CASSQPGQGVLEQYF.

This clonotype was detected a few times. V usage is TRBV7-9 and J usage is TRBJ2-3; 9 positions match TRBD2. Losses at the gene ends were 5 bases for V and 11 bases for J; bases not matched to a gene: 5. CDR3 size: 12 residues. Germline V gives CDR1 SEHNR, CDR2 FQNEAQ (reference sequence). This CDR3 is CASSPGLAMQYF. The CDR3, as DNA: TGTGCCAGCAGCCCCGGACTAGCGATGCAGTATTTT.

This clonotype was seen ten or more times. V usage is TRBV5-6 and J usage is TRBJ1-6; TRBD1 matches at 9 bases. The V segment lost 4 bases and the J segment 7 bases; nucleotides outside the gene matches: 9. CDR1 is SGHDT, CDR2 YYEEEE, per germline. The length of the CDR3 is 16 residues. CDR3 sequence: CASSHLDDRGNSPLHF. The DNA of the CDR3 is TGTGCCAGCAGCCACCTCGACGACAGGGGGAATTCACCCCTCCACTTT.

This clonotype appeared a few times. The chain couples TRBV20-1 to TRBJ2-1, with TRBD2 matching 8 bases. The CDR3 runs 13 residues. CDR1 DFQATT and CDR2 SNEGSKA come from the germline V gene (reference sequence). Trimming cost V 3 bases and J 10 bases; bases outside gene matches: 8. The DNA for the CDR3 is TGCAGTGCTAGCAGTACTAGCGGAAGGGAGCAGTTCTTC. It specifies CSASSTSGREQFF.

V and J are TRBV20-1 and TRBJ2-7; maybe TRBD2 (6 bases). CDR1 and CDR2 (germline): DFQATT, SNEGSKA (reference sequence). The V gene lost 6 bases and the J gene lost 2 bases, with 17 bases spanning the gap. CDR3 size: 14 residues. The CDR3 DNA follows: TGCAGTGCCCTGCACCGGGACTTAACCTACGAGCAGTACTTC. Protein: CSALHRDLTYEQYF.

The genes are TRBV6-5 and TRBJ2-2; 7 bases are shared with TRBD2. Losses at the gene ends were 4 bases for V and 7 bases for J; bases not matched to a gene: 6. Germline V gives CDR1 MNHEY, CDR2 SVGAGI. This CDR3 has 14 amino acids. CDR3 in amino acids: CASSWGGAIGELFF. CDR3 DNA: TGTGCCAGCAGTTGGGGGGGAGCGATCGGGGAGCTGTTTTTT.

The chain uses TRBV7-9 and TRBJ1-1; 7 nucleotides match TRBD1. The CDR3 runs to 12 residues. The J segment lost 7 bases and the V segment lost 5 bases, leaving 4 bases of the junction unmatched. The germline CDR1 and CDR2 sequences are SEHNR and FQNEAQ (reference sequence). CDR3 bases: TGTGCCAGCAGCCGCGACAGGGATGAAGCTTTCTTT. Protein sequence: CASSRDRDEAFF.

In this sample, this clonotype turned up a few times. The chain links TRBV18 to TRBJ2-7, with D maybe TRBD2 (5 bases). The length of the CDR3 is 13 residues. Trimming took 2 bases from V and 3 from J, leaving 8 bases between them. Germline V lookup: CDR1 KGHSH, CDR2 LQKENI. CDR3 residues: CASSPGGYYEQYF. CDR3 in DNA: TGTGCCAGCTCACCAGGCGGGTACTACGAGCAGTACTTC. Complete variable domain (other parts from reference TRBV18 and TRBJ2-7): NAGVMQNPRHLVRRRGQEARLRCSPMKGHSHVYWYRQLPEEGLKFMVYLQKENIIDESGMPKERFSAEFPKEGPSILRIQQVVRGDSAAYFCASSPGGYYEQYFGPGTRLTVT.

This clonotype has only one observation. No conserved phenylalanine or tryptophan ends this CDR3, so it is likely a read error. The chain links TRBV12-3 or TRBV12-4 to TRBJ2-3, with 7 positions matching TRBD2. V lost 1 base to trimming and J lost 7 bases; unmatched junction nucleotides: 8. This CDR3 has 15 amino acids. CDR3 sequence reads: CASSLGGGARHTQYY. The DNA of the CDR3 is TGTGCCAGCAGTTTAGGGGGAGGGGCCCGCCATACGCAGTATTAT.

The sample holds a few counts of this clonotype. CDR3 in DNA: TGTGCCAGCAGCCGAAGTACCTCCTACGAGCAGTACTTC. Its translation: CASSRSTSYEQYF. The rearrangement uses TRBV12-3 or TRBV12-4 and TRBJ2-7, with unresolved D. The germline V and J ends were trimmed by 6 bases and 0 bases, with 9 bases remaining between them. The CDR3 is 13 amino acids.

This clonotype was recorded at least ten times. The chain employs TRBV27 and TRBJ1-5, with D tentatively TRBD1 (5 bases). Germline-derived CDR1 and CDR2 are MNHEY and SMNVEV (reference sequence). The ends were cut back, 4 bases at V and 7 bases at J, with 11 bases in the middle. The CDR3 length is 13 residues. Here the CDR3 DNA reads TGTGCCAGCAGTTCTAGGGAGGGGCAGCCCCAGCATTTT. Translation: CASSSREGQPQHF.

In this sample, this clonotype turned up a few times. This chain joins TRBV28 and TRBJ2-1; D not resolved. CDR1 MDHEN and CDR2 SYDVKM come from the germline V gene. The V end was cut by 2 bases, the J end by 12 bases, with 11 bases between. The CDR3 loop spans 12 amino acids. CDR3 sequence: CASSLRIGGQFF. CDR3 in DNA: TGTGCCAGCAGTTTAAGGATAGGTGGGCAGTTCTTC.

The chain carries TRBV12-5 and TRBJ2-3; 7 bases are shared with TRBD2. CDR1 and CDR2 (germline): LGHNT, FRNRAP. The CDR3 consists of 14 residues. V dropped 4 bases and J dropped 0; count of bases not matched to a gene: 1. The CDR3 DNA follows: TGTGCTAGTGGTTCTAGCGGTAGCACAGATACGCAGTATTTT. Its protein is CASGSSGSTDTQYF.

This clonotype was observed a few times. The chain links TRBV6-5 to TRBJ2-5, with 11 nucleotides matching TRBD2. V lost 1 base to trimming and J lost 3 bases; unmatched junction nucleotides: 7. CDR3 length: 17 residues. From germline, CDR1 is MNHEY and CDR2 SVGAGI. The DNA of the CDR3 is TGTGCCAGCAGTTACTTGTCTAGCGGGGGGCTGAAAGAGACCCAGTACTTC. Amino acid sequence: CASSYLSSGGLKETQYF.

The CDR3 here is CASSLVGTATYEQYF. Written as DNA, the CDR3 is TGTGCCAGCAGCTTGGTTGGGACGGCGACCTACGAGCAGTACTTC. The rearrangement uses TRBV5-6 and TRBJ2-7; D could derive from TRBD1 or TRBD2 (5 bases each). Germline CDR1 and CDR2: SGHDT and YYEEEE. Trimming stripped 0 bases from V and 2 bases from J, with 12 bases between. The CDR3 has 15 amino acids.

The V call is TRBV12-3 or TRBV12-4, the J call TRBJ2-1, with 12 bases identical to TRBD2. The CDR3 is 15 residues long. Trimming took 6 bases from V and 6 from J; bases not matched to a gene: 6. In nucleotides, the CDR3 is TGTGCCAGCAGGCCGACTAGCGGGAGCTTCAATGAGCAGTTCTTC. This sequence encodes CASRPTSGSFNEQFF.

The rearrangement uses TRBV25-1 and TRBJ2-3; no clear D gene. The germline V gene has CDR1 MGHDK and CDR2 SYGVNS. The V end was cut by 2 bases, the J end by 5 bases, with 14 bases between. The CDR3 contains 15 residues. The CDR3 nucleotides are TGTGCCAGCAGTGAAATGCGAGTGTCCAAAGATACGCAGTATTTT. It encodes CASSEMRVSKDTQYF. Together with reference TRBV25-1 and TRBJ2-3, the CDR3 gives the full variable domain: EADIYQTPRYLVIGTGKKITLECSQTMGHDKMYWYQQDPGMELHLIHYSYGVNSTEKGDLSSESTVSRIRTEHFPLTLESARPSHTSQYLCASSEMRVSKDTQYFGPGTRLTVL.